The following is a T cell receptor beta chain sequence with its context. The antigen is not known. Trimming shortened V by 1 base and J by 7 bases, and 11 bases separated the two germline ends. This CDR3 is built from 14 residues. The germline V gene encodes CDR1 SEHNR and CDR2 FQNEAQ (reference sequence). The study enrolled healthy HIV-negative adults without recent acute infections or vaccinations as donors. The data belong to a study of shared clonotypes between healthy human individuals. Study observations and caveats: Blood alone was sampled, and tissue repertoires likely differ.

Each PCR replicate from the sorted subsets contained 150 to 200 ng DNA, which is some 30,000 T cell genomes. Sequencing used immunoSEQ multiplex PCR; TCRdb keeps in-frame clones, though not all of them. The sample holds about 1 million clones, about 74% seen once. The sequence was obtained from a man between 18 and 35 years old in good health. The chain couples TRBV7-9 to TRBJ1-3, with TRBD1 as a possible D gene (5 bases). The source material was memory CD4+ T cells sorted from blood. Subset defined: CD45RA-negative fraction. In nucleotides, the CDR3 is TGTGCCAGCAGCTTAGTAGGCAGGGATAACACCATATATTTT. It encodes CASSLVGRDNTIYF.